Following are 21 T cell receptor beta chains from one sample sequenced in a study of T cell repertoires in cytomegalovirus infection (dated by TCRdb to 2018 to 2020). Sequencing took place on an Illumina HiSeq 1500. TCRdb ran its own pipeline on the public reads, namely fastp trimming at Q25 and MiXCR clone calling, and kept in-frame beta chains. Every entry covers one CDR3 protein and lists the most common genes and DNA from its rows. This sample is represented by roughly 200,000 distinct CDR3 sequences; less than 9.5% of them were singletons. The leading ten clones occupy roughly 4.8% of the sample. Sequencing used PBMCs. The receptors derive from a human donor in good health (CMV status not recorded). Some clones in this sample may be carry-over from other donors' samples.

This clonotype was observed a few times. J is TRBJ1-1 and V is TRBV6-2 or TRBV6-3, with 7 positions matching TRBD1. The trim removed 5 bases at V and 0 bases at J, leaving 9 bases unmatched. Germline CDR1 reads MNHEY; CDR2 reads SVGEGT. The length of the CDR3 is 16 residues. The CDR3 sequence is CASSRGTAILNTEAFF. CDR3 bases: TGTGCCAGCAGTAGAGGGACAGCTATCTTGAACACTGAAGCTTTCTTT.

In its sample, this clonotype was seen many times. The chain links TRBV30 to TRBJ2-3; D is undetermined. The germline gives CDR1 GTSNPN, CDR2 SVGIG (reference sequence). Trimming shortened V by 0 bases and J by 2 bases, and 6 bases separated the two germline ends. The CDR3 is made up of 13 amino acids. As DNA, the CDR3 is TGTGCCTGGAGTGTAACCTACACAGATACGCAGTATTTT. Encoded protein: CAWSVTYTDTQYF.

This clonotype appeared many times. This chain joins TRBV20-1 and TRBJ2-7, with 11 bases fitting TRBD1. This CDR3 is 15 amino acids long. The germline gives CDR1 DFQATT, CDR2 SNEGSKA (reference sequence). With 0 bases clipped from V and 2 bases from J, the junction kept 3 bases outside the gene matches. CDR3 nucleotides: TGCAGTGCTAGAGATTCGGGACAGGGGGCCTACGAGCAGTACTTC. This sequence encodes CSARDSGQGAYEQYF.

This clonotype was detected ten times or more. V usage is TRBV12-3 or TRBV12-4 and J usage is TRBJ2-7, with 7 bases lining up with TRBD2. The CDR3 sequence is 13 residues long. V was pared by 7 bases and J by 7 bases, with 10 bases of the junction left unmatched. The CDR3 bases are TGTGCCAGCATCTTAAGCGGGAAGAGTGAGCAGTACTTC. This gives the protein CASILSGKSEQYF.

This clonotype was seen only a few times. The chain joins TRBV6-1 to TRBJ1-5; D ambiguous. The CDR3 contains 12 residues. V was trimmed by 5 bases and J by 1 base, leaving 3 bases between them. Per the germline V gene, CDR1 is MNHNS and CDR2 is SASEGT. The CDR3 spells CASSPSNQPQHF. CDR3 coding DNA: TGTGCCAGCAGTCCCAGCAATCAGCCCCAGCATTTT.

This clonotype was counted ten times or more. V is TRBV7-2 and J is TRBJ1-3; D gene uncertain. CDR3 length: 15 amino acids. Germline CDR1 SGHTA, CDR2 FQGNSA. The ends were cut back, 1 base at V and 5 bases at J, with 12 bases in the middle. The CDR3 here is CASSLESARRNTIYF. The CDR3 region has the DNA TGTGCCAGCAGCTTAGAATCCGCCCGGCGAAACACCATATATTTT.

This clonotype was recorded at least ten times. The V call is TRBV2, the J call TRBJ2-7; D remains unclear. Trimming pared 7 bases from V and 1 base from J, leaving 11 bases between. The CDR3 consists of 13 residues. Germline V gene lookup returns CDR1 SNHLY and CDR2 FYNNEI. The CDR3, as DNA: TGTGCCAGCACTGTGGCCGATTCCTACGAGCAGTACTTC. Amino acid sequence: CASTVADSYEQYF.

This sequence joins TRBV6-2 or TRBV6-3 and TRBJ1-1; D is perhaps TRBD1 (5 bases). The germline V gene encodes CDR1 MNHEY and CDR2 SVGEGT. CDR3 length: 15 residues. V shed 0 bases and J shed 5 bases, with 13 bases lying between them. CDR3 sequence: CASSYSDQGETEAFF. In DNA form, the CDR3 reads TGTGCCAGCAGTTACTCGGACCAGGGAGAGACTGAAGCTTTCTTT.

This clonotype was seen repeatedly, ten times or more. The chain joins TRBV19 to TRBJ1-3; D unresolved. This CDR3 spans 14 amino acids. Germline loops: CDR1 LNHDA, CDR2 SQIVND (reference sequence). Trimming shortened V by 1 base and J by 4 bases, and 8 bases separated the two germline ends. CDR3 DNA sequence: TGTGCCAGTAGTATAGGGCTCTCCGGAAACACCATATATTTT. Translation gives CASSIGLSGNTIYF.

The CDR3 region is CSASGTSGGAGPSYEQYF. CDR3 coding DNA: TGCAGTGCTTCGGGGACTAGCGGGGGGGCCGGGCCTTCCTACGAGCAGTACTTC. The chain has TRBV20-1 and TRBJ2-7; 16 bases are shared with TRBD2. The CDR3 runs to 18 residues. The germline V gene has CDR1 DFQATT and CDR2 SNEGSKA (reference sequence). V lost 5 bases to trimming and J lost 1 base; unmatched junction nucleotides: 11.

This clonotype was observed at least ten times. The chain carries TRBV7-2 and TRBJ2-7, with D maybe TRBD2 (5 bases). Per germline, CDR1 SGHTA and CDR2 FQGNSA. The CDR3 has 12 residues. The V gene lost 5 bases and the J gene lost 6 bases, with 11 bases spanning the gap. The CDR3 bases are TGTGCCAGCAGCCCACTCGGGGTCGAGCAGTACTTC. Translating gives CASSPLGVEQYF.

In the case of this clonotype: This may arise from a read error, as a much more abundant clone is one base away. V usage is TRBV28 and J usage is TRBJ2-5; the D gene could be TRBD1 or TRBD2 (5 bases each). The CDR3 is 14 residues long. The ends were cut back, 5 bases at V and 4 bases at J, with 14 bases in the middle. Per the germline V gene, CDR1 is MDHEN and CDR2 is SYDVKM. CDR3 bases: TGTGCCAGCAGTCCGCCGGGACGCCGAGAGACCCAGTACTTC. This codes for CASSPPGRRETQYF.

This clonotype was counted ten times or more. The chain couples TRBV7-2 to TRBJ2-2, with a possible D match to TRBD2 (5 bases). The V end was cut by 4 bases, the J end by 3 bases, with 9 bases between. Germline V gene sequence: CDR1 SGHTA, CDR2 FQGNSA. This CDR3 spans 14 amino acids. The CDR3 loop reads CASSSGSYTGELFF. The CDR3 DNA reads as TGTGCCAGCAGCTCGGGGTCGTACACCGGGGAGCTGTTTTTT.

The table lists this clonotype with many counts. The V gene is TRBV7-9, the J gene TRBJ2-3; 10 nucleotides match TRBD1. Germline V gene data show CDR1 as SEHNR and CDR2 as FQNEAQ (reference sequence). The CDR3 spans 14 residues. Trimming cost V 5 bases and J 5 bases; bases outside gene matches: 4. CDR3 bases: TGTGCCAGCAGCGTTGACAGGGGGCAAGATACGCAGTATTTT. Its translation is CASSVDRGQDTQYF.

This sequence joins TRBV20-1 and TRBJ2-5, with D possibly being TRBD1 or TRBD2 (6 bases each). Per germline, CDR1 DFQATT and CDR2 SNEGSKA (reference sequence). The CDR3 spans 13 residues. V was clipped by 3 bases and J by 6 bases, with 14 bases between them. Written as DNA, the CDR3 is TGCAGTGCTAGCGCGGGACAAGGGAAGACCCAGTACTTC. Its translation: CSASAGQGKTQYF.

The sample holds a few counts of this clonotype. The chain is built from TRBV15 and TRBJ2-3; D remains ambiguous. Per germline, CDR1 LNHNV and CDR2 YYDKDF (reference sequence). V was trimmed by 0 bases and J by 0 bases, leaving 7 bases between them. This CDR3 is built from 15 residues. CDR3 nucleotide sequence: TGTGCCACCAGCAGAGATCTGGTCAGCACAGATACGCAGTATTTT. Translated: CATSRDLVSTDTQYF.

This rearrangement joins TRBV12-3 or TRBV12-4 to TRBJ1-2, with D unresolved. The length of the CDR3 is 14 residues. Trimming cost V 6 bases and J 4 bases, with 15 bases left between them. In DNA, the CDR3 is TGTGCCAGCAGACCCCGGGAGCCAGGCTATGGCTACACCTTC. Translation: CASRPREPGYGYTF.

V is TRBV12-3 or TRBV12-4 and J is TRBJ2-1; TRBD2 matches 11 bases. J gave up 0 bases and V 2 bases, and 3 bases lay outside the gene matches. The CDR3 sequence is 17 residues long. As DNA, the CDR3 is TGTGCCAGCAGTTTAAGACTAGCGGGGATCTCCTACAATGAGCAGTTCTTC. Protein: CASSLRLAGISYNEQFF.

This clonotype was recorded at least ten times. The chain carries TRBV7-2 and TRBJ1-1, with D unresolved. The V gene's germline CDR1 is SGHTA and CDR2 FQGNSA. There are 12 residues in the CDR3. The V end was cut by 5 bases, the J end by 8 bases, with 12 bases between. CDR3 residues: CASSAGTQEAFF. The CDR3 DNA reads as TGTGCCAGCAGCGCGGGTACTCAGGAAGCTTTCTTT. Supplemented by reference TRBV7-2 and TRBJ1-1, the full variable domain reads GAGVSQSPSNKVTEKGKDVELRCDPISGHTALYWYRQSLGQGLEFLIYFQGNSAPDKSGLPSDRFSAERTGGSVSTLTIQRTQQEDSAVYLCASSAGTQEAFFGQGTRLTVV.

There are many counts of this clonotype. This chain links TRBV7-2 with TRBJ1-3; 7 positions agree with TRBD1. CDR1 SGHTA and CDR2 FQGNSA come from the germline V gene. V lost 5 bases, J lost 4 bases, and 20 bases stayed unmatched. This CDR3 is 19 amino acids long. As DNA, the CDR3 is TGTGCCAGCAGCCGGGGGGACAGTTTATTCATTTCGCGGGGAAACACCATATATTTT. Amino acids: CASSRGDSLFISRGNTIYF.

The sample holds many counts of this clonotype. The rearrangement joins TRBV7-8 to TRBJ2-3, with D possibly being TRBD1 (5 bases). CDR1 is SGHVS, CDR2 FQNEAQ, per germline. Deletions cut 5 bases from V and 7 bases from J, with 10 bases between. There are 12 residues in the CDR3. The chain's CDR3 is CASSVTGHTQYF. The CDR3 DNA is TGTGCCAGCAGCGTTACAGGTCATACGCAGTATTTT.